The 14 T cell receptor beta chains below were found in one sample sequenced in a study of beta chain features in type 1 diabetes. The study reverse transcribed the entire isolated RNA, so it sequenced expressed TCRB transcripts. Measured with immunoSEQ multiplex PCR; TCRdb has only the in-frame clones, and not every one. The repertoire holds 970,000 or so clones, 15% to 20% seen once, with about 0.02% in the top ten. Sequencing was performed on naive CD4+ T cells from blood. The receptors stem from a woman between 18 and 29 years old in good health.

V gene TRBV5-5 combines with J gene TRBJ2-1; a possible D gene is TRBD2 (6 bases). The V and J ends lost 1 base and 6 bases respectively, with 17 bases between them. Germline CDR1 and CDR2: SGHKS and YYEKEE (reference sequence). CDR3 length: 16 amino acids. CDR3 protein: CASSLPVSAGGNEQFF. The CDR3 DNA follows: TGTGCCAGCAGCTTGCCTGTCAGTGCCGGGGGCAATGAGCAGTTCTTC.

This clone was seen a handful of times. The chain has TRBV11-2 and TRBJ2-3; 8 bases are shared with TRBD2. CDR1 SGHAT and CDR2 FQNNGV come from the germline V gene. The CDR3 consists of 14 residues. J was trimmed by 5 bases and V by 2 bases; bases with no gene match: 3. The CDR3 loop is CASSLSGRRDTQYF. DNA for the CDR3: TGTGCCAGCAGCTTAAGCGGGAGAAGAGATACGCAGTATTTT. The variable domain in full, with the rest retrieved from reference TRBV11-2 and TRBJ2-3, is EAGVAQSPRYKIIEKRQSVAFWCNPISGHATLYWYQQILGQGPKLLIQFQNNGVVDDSQLPKDRFSAERLKGVDSTLKIQPAKLEDSAVYLCASSLSGRRDTQYFGPGTRLTVL.

The sample holds a few counts of this clone. The CDR3 nucleotides are TGTGCCAGCAGCTCCACAGGGAATAGTCCCGGGGAGCTGTTTTTT. Its translation is CASSSTGNSPGELFF. This chain links TRBV7-3 with TRBJ2-2; a weak D match, TRBD1 (6 bases). Germline V gives CDR1 SGHTA, CDR2 FQGTGA. The CDR3 has 15 residues. Trimming left V 4 bases short and J 6 bases short, with 15 bases between.

Remarks on this clone: The junction shows a germline mismatch at one end, possibly a read error. The rearrangement uses TRBV6-6 and TRBJ2-7, with 8 bases fitting TRBD1. Germline V gene data show CDR1 as MNHNY and CDR2 as SVGAGI (reference sequence). The CDR3 sequence is 12 residues long. As DNA, the CDR3 is TGTGCCAGCAGTAGGGGGGACAGGATCATGGGCTTC. Translated, it gives CASSRGDRIMGF.

This clone turned up a few times. CDR3 protein: CASYELAGGPVTQYF. The CDR3 bases are TGTGCCAGCTACGAACTAGCGGGAGGGCCAGTTACGCAGTATTTT. This chain uses TRBV13 with TRBJ2-3; TRBD2 aligns across 13 bases. V dropped 8 bases and J dropped 8; count of bases not matched to a gene: 10. Germline V CDR1 and CDR2: PRHDT, FYEKMQ (reference sequence). The CDR3 contains 15 residues.

This clone was counted a single time. The gene calls are TRBV14 and TRBJ2-6, with D possibly TRBD2 on 5 matching bases. The V end lost 3 bases, the J end lost 0 bases, and 15 bases lay between the germline ends. Looked up from germline, CDR1 is SGHDN and CDR2 is FVKESK. CDR3 length: 18 amino acids. Written as DNA, the CDR3 is TGTGCCAGCAGCCAGGTAGGACTGGTATACTCTGGGGCCAACGTCCTGACTTTC. It yields the protein CASSQVGLVYSGANVLTF.

This chain links TRBV6-5 with TRBJ2-1; D is unresolved. The ends were cut back, 5 bases at V and 5 bases at J, with 1 base in the middle. Germline V gene data show CDR1 as MNHEY and CDR2 as SVGAGI. The CDR3 extends over 10 amino acids. The CDR3 region is CASSNNEQFF. CDR3 DNA sequence: TGTGCCAGCAGTAACAATGAGCAGTTCTTC.

This chain connects TRBV7-2 to TRBJ1-2, with D uncertain. Trimming removed 2 bases at V and 4 bases at J, with 8 bases between. CDR3 length: 13 amino acids. Germline CDR1 is SGHTA and CDR2 is FQGNSA. CDR3 sequence (DNA): TGTGCCAGCAGCTTAACGCGGTTCTATGGCTACACCTTC. Protein sequence: CASSLTRFYGYTF.

V and J are TRBV28 and TRBJ1-4; TRBD1 is a possible D gene (5 bases). V lost 2 bases to trimming and J lost 8 bases, with 9 bases between them. Germline loops: CDR1 MDHEN, CDR2 SYDVKM. This CDR3 is built from 13 residues. CDR3 bases: TGTGCCAGCAGTTTACTGGGGACCGAAAAACTGTTTTTT. Amino acids: CASSLLGTEKLFF.

The chain uses TRBV5-6 and TRBJ2-1, with 10 bases aligning to TRBD1. This CDR3 is 17 amino acids long. The V gene's germline CDR1 is SGHDT and CDR2 YYEEEE. The ends lost 4 bases at V and 5 bases at J; junction bases unmatched: 12. The CDR3 region is CASSHDVRDRGHNEQFF. CDR3 nucleotides: TGTGCCAGCAGCCATGACGTAAGGGACAGGGGACACAATGAGCAGTTCTTC.

The V and J genes are TRBV10-3 and TRBJ2-7; 11 positions match TRBD1. Germline assignment: CDR1 ENHRY and CDR2 SYGVKD. This CDR3 contains 14 residues. J gave up 4 bases and V 7 bases, and 6 bases lay outside the gene matches. CDR3 sequence: CAINGQGAPYEQYF. CDR3 sequence (DNA): TGTGCCATCAACGGACAGGGGGCCCCATACGAGCAGTACTTC.

This chain joins TRBV5-1 and TRBJ1-2; TRBD1 is a possible D gene (6 bases). V dropped 2 bases and J dropped 6 bases, with 11 bases sitting between them. The CDR3 runs 13 residues. The germline V gene encodes CDR1 SGHRS and CDR2 YFSETQ. In DNA, the CDR3 is TGCGCCAGCAGCTTACAGGGATCGGATGGCTACACCTTC. Translation gives CASSLQGSDGYTF.

This clone turned up a few times. The J gene is TRBJ2-1, the V gene TRBV2; 10 bases match TRBD1. Losses at the gene ends were 6 bases for V and 1 base for J; bases not matched to a gene: 6. There are 16 residues in the CDR3. Per the germline V gene, CDR1 is SNHLY and CDR2 is FYNNEI. In DNA form, the CDR3 reads TGTGCCAGCAGGCAACGGACAGGGGGTTCCTACAATGAGCAGTTCTTC. Residues: CASRQRTGGSYNEQFF.

The chain carries TRBV18 and TRBJ2-1, with TRBD2 as a possible D gene (6 bases). The CDR3 has 16 amino acids. Trimming stripped 6 bases from V and 2 bases from J, with 17 bases between. Germline V gene sequence: CDR1 KGHSH, CDR2 LQKENI. The CDR3 nucleotides are TGTGCCAGCTCCCTTCAGGGCGGCGGGGCCTACAATGAGCAGTTCTTC. Translating it yields CASSLQGGGAYNEQFF.